Below, 19 T cell receptor beta chains from the same sample are listed, as sequenced in a study of T cells in Graves' hyperthyroidism and ophthalmopathy. From RNA transcripts, TCR beta CDR3 regions were amplified. The HTBI primer set was used in a first-round RT-PCR of the TCR CDR3. TCRdb independently ran MiXCR on the multiplex PCR reads; one entry per CDR3 protein. Of approximately 600,000 distinct CDR3 sequences in the sample, around 15% were seen once. The sequenced material came from blood. The receptors originated from a woman in her thirties or forties with Graves' ophthalmopathy.

This clonotype was recorded many times. The chain carries TRBV6-1 and TRBJ2-7, with 8 nucleotides matching TRBD1. Germline CDR1 MNHNS, CDR2 SASEGT. The CDR3 sequence is 14 residues long. Losses at the gene ends were 6 bases for V and 1 base for J; bases not matched to a gene: 5. For the CDR3, the DNA is TGTGCCAGCAGAAAGACAGGGGAGTCCTACGAGCAGTACTTC. It yields the protein CASRKTGESYEQYF.

V and J are TRBV5-1 and TRBJ2-7; TRBD2 aligns across 8 bases. The V and J ends lost 3 bases and 4 bases, in that order; junction bases with no gene match: 6. This CDR3 is built from 14 residues. The germline gives CDR1 SGHRS, CDR2 YFSETQ. The CDR3 region is CASSSGGAGYEQYF. The CDR3 DNA follows: TGCGCCAGCAGCTCGGGGGGGGCCGGATACGAGCAGTACTTC.

In this sample, this clonotype turned up a few times. The chain joins TRBV11-3 to TRBJ2-7; perhaps D is TRBD1 or TRBD2 (5 bases each). CDR1 SGHNT and CDR2 YENEEA come from the germline V gene. The CDR3 extends over 15 amino acids. V lost 1 base and J lost 5, with 15 bases in between. The CDR3 DNA reads TGTGCCAGCAGCTTAGGGGGGACCACAGGAAACGAGCAGTACTTC. It is translated as CASSLGGTTGNEQYF.

This clonotype has at least ten counts. The chain has TRBV20-1 and TRBJ2-5, with D hard to call. CDR1 and CDR2 (germline): DFQATT, SNEGSKA (reference sequence). V gave up 2 bases and J gave up 3 bases, with 10 bases separating them. The CDR3 runs 13 residues. The CDR3 DNA follows: TGCAGTGCTAGATGGCCGGGTAAAGAGACCCAGTACTTC. Translated, it gives CSARWPGKETQYF.

This clonotype was seen repeatedly, ten times or more. This chain connects TRBV19 to TRBJ2-7, with D possibly being TRBD2 (6 bases). Germline CDR1 LNHDA, CDR2 SQIVND (reference sequence). CDR3 length: 14 residues. Trimming cost V 3 bases and J 3 bases, with 12 bases left between them. CDR3 sequence (DNA): TGTGCCAGTAGTATCGGAGGGTATGGCTACGAGCAGTACTTC. Its protein product is CASSIGGYGYEQYF.

The chain recombines TRBV10-3 with TRBJ2-2; D ambiguous. CDR1 is ENHRY, CDR2 SYGVKD, per germline. The CDR3 totals 14 residues. V was trimmed by 3 bases and J by 6 bases, leaving 11 bases between them. CDR3 protein: CAISEPPLAGELFF. The CDR3 DNA follows: TGTGCCATCAGTGAACCCCCCCTGGCCGGGGAGCTGTTTTTT.

V is TRBV7-9 and J is TRBJ2-7, with D possibly called TRBD1 or TRBD2 (5 bases each). Trimming stripped 7 bases from V and 9 bases from J, with 16 bases between. The V gene's germline CDR1 is SEHNR and CDR2 FQNEAQ (reference sequence). This CDR3 contains 12 residues. CDR3 sequence (DNA): TGTGCCAGCACCCCGTCCGGGGCAGGGCAGTACTTC. It codes for CASTPSGAGQYF.

This clonotype has at least ten counts. The rearrangement links TRBV20-1 to TRBJ2-7; 8 bases are shared with TRBD1. V was clipped by 6 bases and J by 7 bases; unmatched bases: 11. Germline CDR1 DFQATT, CDR2 SNEGSKA (reference sequence). CDR3 length: 13 amino acids. The CDR3 here is CSANRGQGGEQYF. In DNA form, the CDR3 reads TGCAGTGCCAACCGCGGACAGGGTGGTGAGCAGTACTTC.

This clonotype was observed at least ten times. V and J are TRBV6-1 and TRBJ1-5, with D possibly matching TRBD1 (5 bases). Germline CDR1 reads MNHNS; CDR2 reads SASEGT. The CDR3 has 16 residues. V lost 5 bases to trimming and J lost 1 base, with 15 bases between them. CDR3 residues: CASSPTFGGSNQPQHF. Written as DNA, the CDR3 is TGTGCCAGCAGTCCCACGTTCGGGGGAAGCAATCAGCCCCAGCATTTT.

In this sample, this clonotype turned up many times. V gene TRBV20-1 combines with J gene TRBJ1-1; D gene unclear. The V and J ends lost 0 bases and 3 bases respectively, with 8 bases between them. CDR3 length equals 13 residues. From germline, CDR1 is DFQATT and CDR2 SNEGSKA (reference sequence). The CDR3 here is CSARDSPDTEAFF. The DNA of the CDR3 is TGCAGTGCTAGAGATAGCCCCGACACTGAAGCTTTCTTT.

This clonotype was counted at least ten times. This chain connects TRBV19 to TRBJ2-2; D is unclear. The CDR3 length is 16 residues. Per the germline V gene, CDR1 is LNHDA and CDR2 is SQIVND (reference sequence). Trimming removed 3 bases from V and 1 base from J, with 12 bases in between. The CDR3 here is CASSISPLKNTGELFF. In DNA form, the CDR3 reads TGTGCCAGTAGTATTAGCCCCCTGAAGAACACCGGGGAGCTGTTTTTT.

The gene calls are TRBV7-9 and TRBJ2-7; D might be TRBD1 (6 bases). The CDR3 loop spans 14 amino acids. The germline V and J ends were trimmed by 3 bases and 5 bases, with 14 bases remaining between them. In germline, CDR1 is SEHNR, CDR2 FQNEAQ (reference sequence). CDR3 sequence: CASSLSGQVHEQYF. CDR3 sequence (DNA): TGTGCCAGCAGCTTGTCGGGACAAGTCCACGAGCAGTACTTC.

There are many counts of this clonotype. The J gene is TRBJ2-6, the V gene TRBV9; no clear D. V shed 1 base and J shed 0 bases, with 5 bases lying between them. The CDR3 is 15 residues long. The V gene's germline CDR1 is SGDLS and CDR2 YYNGEE. The CDR3 DNA reads as TGTGCCAGCAGCGTAAGTGGCTCTGGGGCCAACGTCCTGACTTTC. Translation gives CASSVSGSGANVLTF.

This clonotype has a count of ten or more. The chain has TRBV11-2 and TRBJ2-5; D possibly matches TRBD1 or TRBD2 (5 bases each). Trimming took 1 base from V and 5 from J, leaving 20 bases between them. The CDR3 is made up of 17 amino acids. Looked up from germline, CDR1 is SGHAT and CDR2 is FQNNGV. The CDR3 coding sequence is TGTGCCAGCAGCTTAGTCGGAGGCGTAGAGGGGCAGGAGACCCAGTACTTC. This codes for CASSLVGGVEGQETQYF.

This clonotype was recorded many times. The chain uses TRBV5-5 and TRBJ2-5; weak D call: TRBD2 (5 bases). Trimming cost V 6 bases and J 1 base, with 13 bases left between them. Germline V gene lookup returns CDR1 SGHKS and CDR2 YYEKEE (reference sequence). The CDR3 sequence is 14 residues long. Here the CDR3 DNA reads TGTGCCAGCACCCTTCAGCGGACCCAAGAGACCCAGTACTTC. This gives the protein CASTLQRTQETQYF.

This clonotype was recorded at least ten times. J is TRBJ2-7 and V is TRBV7-2; D gene uncertain. The CDR3 contains 15 residues. Germline values: CDR1 SGHTA, CDR2 FQGNSA. V was cut by 0 bases and J by 3 bases, with 12 bases left in between. The CDR3 coding sequence is TGTGCCAGCAGCTTAGCCCCCACCGAGGACTACGAGCAGTACTTC. It translates to CASSLAPTEDYEQYF.

There are many counts of this clonotype. This chain connects TRBV7-9 to TRBJ2-2; TRBD1 or TRBD2 may be the D gene (5 bases each). Germline loops: CDR1 SEHNR, CDR2 FQNEAQ (reference sequence). Deletions cut 4 bases from V and 8 bases from J, with 14 bases between. CDR3 length: 14 amino acids. CDR3 DNA: TGTGCCAGCAGCTCCGGGACCCCCGGAGGGGAGCTGTTTTTT. This gives the protein CASSSGTPGGELFF.

This clonotype appeared many times. V is TRBV2 and J is TRBJ2-7; D perhaps matches TRBD2 (6 bases). The CDR3 is 12 residues long. The V end lost 5 bases, the J end lost 6 bases, and 11 bases lay between the germline ends. The germline V gene has CDR1 SNHLY and CDR2 FYNNEI. The CDR3 loop is CASSWGEREQYF. The CDR3 DNA is TGTGCCAGCAGTTGGGGGGAACGCGAGCAGTACTTC.

This clonotype occurred many times. The V call is TRBV5-1, the J call TRBJ1-1, with D hard to call. The germline gives CDR1 SGHRS, CDR2 YFSETQ. The CDR3 loop spans 14 amino acids. Trimming shortened V by 1 base and J by 4 bases, and 11 bases separated the two germline ends. CDR3: CASSLISGSTEAFF. The CDR3 DNA is TGCGCCAGCAGCTTGATCTCAGGTAGCACTGAAGCTTTCTTT. Full variable domain (outside the CDR3, taken from reference TRBV5-1 and TRBJ1-1): KAGVTQTPRYLIKTRGQQVTLSCSPISGHRSVSWYQQTPGQGLQFLFEYFSETQRNKGNFPGRFSGRQFSNSRSEMNVSTLELGDSALYLCASSLISGSTEAFFGQGTRLTVV.